This T cell receptor (beta chain) was identified in a study of blood T cell repertoires in COVID-19. Looking at the study overall: Samples representing acute and convalescent COVID-19 were sourced from the United States, Italy and Spain.

The V end lost 5 bases, the J end lost 6 bases, and 5 bases lay between the germline ends. The CDR3 covers 11 residues. Germline V gene lookup returns CDR1 MDHEN and CDR2 SYDVKM. Cohort allocation depended upon clinical history that participants reported. Sequencing was performed with immunoSEQ multiplex PCR; in TCRdb, only in-frame clones are kept and a portion is missing. The sample includes around 58,000 clones, more than 80% of them seen just once. The material sequenced was PBMCs or T cells enriched from blood (not recorded which). This clonotype was obtained from a middle-aged woman with acute COVID-19. V gene TRBV28 combines with J gene TRBJ1-5; D unclear. DNA for the CDR3: TGTGCCAGCAGTACTAGTCAGCCCCAGCATTTT. Amino acids: CASSTSQPQHF. The variable domain in full, completed from reference TRBV28 and TRBJ1-5, reads DVKVTQSSRYLVKRTGEKVFLECVQDMDHENMFWYRQDPGLGLRLIYFSYDVKMKEKGDIPEGYSVSREKKERFSLILESASTNQTSMYLCASSTSQPQHFGDGTRLSIL.